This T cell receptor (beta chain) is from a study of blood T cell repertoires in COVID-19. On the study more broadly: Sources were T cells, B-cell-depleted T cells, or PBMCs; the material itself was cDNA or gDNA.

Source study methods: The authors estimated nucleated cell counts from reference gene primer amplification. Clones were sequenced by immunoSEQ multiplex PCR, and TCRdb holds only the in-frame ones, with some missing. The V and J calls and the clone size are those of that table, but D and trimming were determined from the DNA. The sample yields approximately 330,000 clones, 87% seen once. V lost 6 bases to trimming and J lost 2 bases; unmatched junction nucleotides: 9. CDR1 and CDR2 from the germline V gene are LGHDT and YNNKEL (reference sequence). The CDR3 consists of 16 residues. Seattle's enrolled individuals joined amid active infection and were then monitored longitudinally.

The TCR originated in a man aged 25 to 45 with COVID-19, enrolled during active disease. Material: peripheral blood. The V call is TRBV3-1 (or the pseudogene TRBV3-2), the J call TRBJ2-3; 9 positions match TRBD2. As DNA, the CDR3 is TGTGCCAGCAGTGGCCTAGCGGGGAGTTTCACAGATACGCAGTATTTT. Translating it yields CASSGLAGSFTDTQYF.